This TCR beta chain was retrieved from a study of blood T cell repertoires in COVID-19 (dated by TCRdb to 2018 to 2020). Turning to the overall study: Samples covering the acute and convalescent phases of COVID-19 were provided by collaborators in the United States, Italy and Spain. A de-identified subject ID, COVID-19 status, age in years and sex were almost always included in the sample metadata. The prospective study material was composed of cDNA or gDNA derived from T cells, B-cell-depleted T cells, or PBMCs. Subjects who had been exposed to COVID-19, were actively infected with it, or had recovered from it provided the deeply sampled blood TCRbeta repertoires that made up the dataset. The repertoires were released in a freely available public database meant as a resource for research on the immune response to SARS-CoV-2. Where available, HLA class I and class II types were taken from metadata supplied by the sample provider and were not determined by assay-based typing. The samples were drawn from two sources: the first 160 participants of the ongoing ImmuneRACE study, and 1,254 subjects contributed by 6 global collaborators.

Participants in the prospective study were aged about 18 to 95 years, lived in approximately 26 United States geographic areas, and enrolled through a virtual design. Cohort assignment in the prospective study relied on participant-reported clinical history from a screening survey and a study questionnaire. Each participant in the prospective study had whole blood, serum and a nasopharyngeal or oropharyngeal swab collected by mobile phlebotomists. Additional blood draws and questionnaires over a 2-month period could optionally be provided by prospective study participants. Prospective study blood samples were shipped either frozen or at room temperature before DNA extraction. The CDR3 sequence holds 16 residues, the cysteine and phenylalanine included. The sequence is cut down to CDR3 DNA, 48 bases in frame from base 1. Cut back by 5 bases and 0 bases, the V and J ends lie 14 bases apart. Via the germline V gene (reference sequence), CDR1 is SEHNR and CDR2 FQNEAQ.

As regards this clone: Its antigen is unknown. No base quality information exists; no much larger clone differs at one position.

What the research found in general, with its limitations: How much clinical and demographic metadata was included differed by source and by participant, and the metadata was provided uncurated.

The immunoSEQ Assay, a bias-controlled multiplex PCR, was used to amplify TCRbeta CDR3 regions from genomic DNA. As for how the authors treated the data: Within the assay, amplification of reference gene primers was used to estimate how many nucleated cells each sample contained. To quantify the absolute abundance of each unique TCRbeta CDR3 rearrangement, sequence reads were collapsed and filtered. For each sample, productive Simpson clonality was calculated as the square root of Simpson's diversity index over productive rearrangements. The clones in this table, taken by TCRdb from immuneACCESS, are in-frame only. Not every clone is retained; where verified, under half of the shortfall comes from an unresolved V gene, and the cause of the rest is unknown. That table supplies the V and J calls and clone size; D and trimming were determined from the DNA. Within this sample are roughly 74,000 clones, with about 89% of them counted one time only. The ten largest clones represent roughly 1.2% of the sample.

The origin of this receptor is a woman aged 50 to 60 with acute COVID-19. The chain uses TRBV7-9 and TRBJ1-3; TRBD1 is perhaps the D gene, given 5 matching bases. The sequencing input was PBMCs or T cells enriched from blood (not recorded which). The sequenced DNA is TGTGCCAGCAGCCCGTTCGGGGGGAGCTCTGGAAACACCATATATTTT. The encoded protein is CASSPFGGSSGNTIYF.